Below, 18 T cell receptor beta chains from the same sample are listed, as sequenced in a study of response to subunit inactivated influenza vaccine. TCRdb redid the calling of the RT-PCR reads with MiXCR, one entry per CDR3 protein. The sample lists hundreds of thousands of distinct CDR3 sequences; approximately 15% were seen once. Specimen: PBMCs from blood, collected 14 to 15 days before vaccination. These receptors all come from a man in his fifties or sixties who received an inactivated influenza vaccine.

The table lists this clonotype with many counts. This sequence joins TRBV20-1 and TRBJ2-1, with D perhaps TRBD2 (6 bases). CDR3 size: 16 residues. Trimming removed 1 base at V and 9 bases at J, with 22 bases between. Germline-derived CDR1 and CDR2 are DFQATT and SNEGSKA (reference sequence). Here the CDR3 reads CSARVPPLIRESEQFF. The CDR3 DNA reads as TGCAGTGCTAGAGTCCCTCCTCTCATCCGGGAGAGTGAGCAGTTCTTC.

The chain uses TRBV2 and TRBJ1-5; 8 bases map to TRBD1. The CDR3 is 15 residues long. The junction had 7 bases not matched to a gene; V was cut back by 6 bases and J by 3 bases. Germline CDR1 SNHLY, CDR2 FYNNEI. The CDR3 protein is CASSRGQGNNQPQHF. In DNA, the CDR3 is TGTGCCAGCAGCCGCGGACAGGGTAACAATCAGCCCCAGCATTTT.

This clonotype was picked up a small number of times. J is TRBJ2-7 and V is TRBV6-2 or TRBV6-3; D not resolved. V was pared by 7 bases and J by 5 bases, with 12 bases between. Germline V gene sequence: CDR1 MNHEY, CDR2 SVGEGT. The CDR3 runs 12 residues. This chain's CDR3 is CASTAPENEQYF. CDR3 DNA sequence: TGTGCCAGCACTGCCCCTGAGAACGAGCAGTACTTC.

CDR3 nucleotides: TGCGCCAGCAGCTTGGGCGGACAGGGGGTTATAGGCTACACCTTC. The encoded protein is CASSLGGQGVIGYTF. This chain links TRBV5-1 with TRBJ1-2; 10 positions match TRBD1. V dropped 0 bases and J dropped 8; count of bases not matched to a gene: 7. The CDR3 runs to 15 residues. Germline V CDR1 and CDR2: SGHRS, YFSETQ.

This clonotype was seen a few times. The V gene is TRBV7-9, the J gene TRBJ2-1; the D is unclear. The CDR3 covers 12 residues. The V gene lost 4 bases and the J gene lost 10 bases, with 11 bases spanning the gap. Germline V gene sequence: CDR1 SEHNR, CDR2 FQNEAQ (reference sequence). CDR3 sequence: CASSSPWAEQFF. The CDR3 nucleotides read TGTGCCAGCAGCTCTCCTTGGGCAGAGCAGTTCTTC.

This clonotype has only a few counts. The chain employs TRBV10-3 and TRBJ2-3; D tentatively reads TRBD1 or TRBD2 (6 bases each). V was trimmed by 7 bases and J by 4 bases, leaving 15 bases between them. The CDR3 has 14 amino acids. Germline loops: CDR1 ENHRY, CDR2 SYGVKD. The CDR3 nucleotides read TGTGCCATCACAGAAGGGGGGTCAGCAGATACGCAGTATTTT. The encoded protein is CAITEGGSADTQYF.

The rearrangement joins TRBV7-6 to TRBJ2-1, with TRBD1 matching over 10 bases. The CDR3 runs to 16 residues. Germline loops: CDR1 SGHVS, CDR2 FNYEAQ. V lost 2 bases to trimming and J lost 4 bases; unmatched junction nucleotides: 5. The CDR3 sequence: CASSLLGTGAYNEQFF. CDR3 nucleotide sequence: TGTGCCAGCAGCTTACTCGGGACAGGGGCATACAATGAGCAGTTCTTC.

Comments on this clonotype: The germline gene is not matched at one end of the junction; a read error may be the cause. The chain carries TRBV2 and TRBJ2-3, with TRBD2 identical over 15 bases. Germline V lookup: CDR1 SNHLY, CDR2 FYNNEI. CDR3 length: 18 amino acids. CDR3 sequence (DNA): TGTACCAGCAGTCCGGGACTAGCGGGGGGCCAAGACCCAGATACGCAGTATTTT. Translated, it gives CTSSPGLAGGQDPDTQYF.

The rearrangement uses TRBV4-3 and TRBJ2-3, with TRBD2 matching 12 bases. Germline lookup yields CDR1 LGHNA and CDR2 YSLEER. This CDR3 has 16 amino acids. With V trimmed by 4 bases and J by 2 bases, 4 bases remained unmatched. The CDR3 DNA reads as TGCGCCAGCAGCCCTGCTAGCGGGAGGGTCACAGATACGCAGTATTTT. This gives the protein CASSPASGRVTDTQYF.

The chain joins TRBV5-1 to TRBJ2-1; D possibly corresponds to TRBD1 (6 bases). The CDR3 is made up of 15 amino acids. Trimming stripped 4 bases from V and 8 bases from J, with 19 bases between. Germline V gene lookup returns CDR1 SGHRS and CDR2 YFSETQ. Here the CDR3 DNA reads TGCGCCAGCAGCCGGACAGTTTCAGGCGGTGATGAGCAGTTCTTC. Amino acids: CASSRTVSGGDEQFF.

This clonotype has just a few counts. V and J are TRBV20-1 and TRBJ2-1; 9 nucleotides match TRBD1. The CDR3 consists of 18 residues. Germline CDR1 reads DFQATT; CDR2 reads SNEGSKA (reference sequence). Germline trimming cut 2 bases from V and 6 bases from J; bases unmatched to any gene: 17. The CDR3, as DNA: TGCAGTGCTAGACCATCGGGACAGGGCCACGCTACCCTCAATGAGCAGTTCTTC. It codes for CSARPSGQGHATLNEQFF.

There are a few counts of this clonotype. The chain has TRBV4-3 and TRBJ2-3; 9 bases line up with TRBD2. The ends lost 0 bases at V and 6 bases at J; junction bases unmatched: 7. The CDR3 contains 16 residues. Per germline, CDR1 LGHNA and CDR2 YSLEER. CDR3 nucleotide sequence: TGCGCCAGCAGCCAAGATCTAGCGGGGATGGCGGATACGCAGTATTTT. Protein product: CASSQDLAGMADTQYF.

The chain joins TRBV27 to TRBJ1-1; TRBD1 is a possible D gene (6 bases). Germline V gene sequence: CDR1 MNHEY, CDR2 SMNVEV (reference sequence). Trimming took off 3 bases at V and 1 base at J, with 9 bases between the two ends. CDR3 length equals 14 residues. This CDR3 is CASSFGQQNTEAFF. CDR3 in DNA: TGTGCCAGCAGTTTTGGACAGCAGAACACTGAAGCTTTCTTT.

The rearrangement links TRBV6-1 to TRBJ2-1; TRBD2 agrees at 8 bases. With V trimmed by 5 bases and J by 7 bases, 13 bases remained unmatched. The CDR3 covers 16 residues. Germline lookup yields CDR1 MNHNS and CDR2 SASEGT. The CDR3 coding sequence is TGTGCCAGCAGTAAGGGTTCGGGGGGGGCGAGGAATGAGCAGTTCTTC. It translates to CASSKGSGGARNEQFF.

The chain couples TRBV6-1 to TRBJ2-7, with 7 bases aligning to TRBD1. The germline V gene has CDR1 MNHNS and CDR2 SASEGT. The CDR3 is made up of 15 amino acids. Trimming removed 8 bases from V and 1 base from J; junction bases left unmatched: 11. As DNA, the CDR3 is TGTGCCAGCCGCCTGGGACAGCTTGCTTCCTACGAGCAGTACTTC. Encoded protein: CASRLGQLASYEQYF.

The rearrangement links TRBV7-2 to TRBJ1-3; tentatively, D is TRBD1 (5 bases). V was trimmed by 3 bases and J by 5 bases, leaving 14 bases between them. This CDR3 has 15 amino acids. Germline loops: CDR1 SGHTA, CDR2 FQGNSA. This chain's CDR3 is CASSFGGWDRNTIYF. Written as DNA, the CDR3 is TGTGCCAGCAGCTTTGGGGGTTGGGACCGAAACACCATATATTTT. The complete variable domain, with remaining parts taken from reference TRBV7-2 and TRBJ1-3, reads GAGVSQSPSNKVTEKGKDVELRCDPISGHTALYWYRQSLGQGLEFLIYFQGNSAPDKSGLPSDRFSAERTGGSVSTLTIQRTQQEDSAVYLCASSFGGWDRNTIYFGEGSWLTVV.

This clonotype showed up many times. The gene calls are TRBV24-1 and TRBJ2-7; 8 positions match TRBD1. This CDR3 region has 13 residues. CDR1 is KGHDR and CDR2 is SFDVKD in the germline V gene. The junction had 1 base not matched to a gene; V was cut back by 5 bases and J by 2 bases. CDR3 loop: CATSAGGAYEQYF. CDR3 in DNA: TGTGCCACCAGTGCAGGGGGCGCCTACGAGCAGTACTTC.

The CDR3 DNA follows: TGCGCCAGCAGCTTGGATACGGGGGCAGGCGGCGGCTACACCTTC. Its translation is CASSLDTGAGGGYTF. The J gene is TRBJ1-2, the V gene TRBV5-1; a possible D gene is TRBD1 (6 bases). The CDR3 runs 15 residues. V was shortened by 0 bases and J by 8 bases, with 17 bases between the two germline ends. Germline loops: CDR1 SGHRS, CDR2 YFSETQ. Full variable domain (outside the CDR3, taken from reference TRBV5-1 and TRBJ1-2): KAGVTQTPRYLIKTRGQQVTLSCSPISGHRSVSWYQQTPGQGLQFLFEYFSETQRNKGNFPGRFSGRQFSNSRSEMNVSTLELGDSALYLCASSLDTGAGGGYTFGSGTRLTVV.